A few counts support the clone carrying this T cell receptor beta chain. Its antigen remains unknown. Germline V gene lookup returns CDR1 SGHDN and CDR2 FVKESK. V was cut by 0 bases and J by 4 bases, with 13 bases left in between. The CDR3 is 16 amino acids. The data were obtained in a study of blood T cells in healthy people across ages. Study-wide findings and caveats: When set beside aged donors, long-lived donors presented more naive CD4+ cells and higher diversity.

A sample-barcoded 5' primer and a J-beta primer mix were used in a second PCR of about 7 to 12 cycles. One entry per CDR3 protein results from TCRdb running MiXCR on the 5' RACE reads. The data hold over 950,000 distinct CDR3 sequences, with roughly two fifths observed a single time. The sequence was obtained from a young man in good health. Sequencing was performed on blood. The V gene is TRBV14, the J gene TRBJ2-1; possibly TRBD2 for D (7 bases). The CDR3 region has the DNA TGTGCCAGCAGCCAAGATGGACTAGGGGGATACAATGAGCAGTTCTTC. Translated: CASSQDGLGGYNEQFF.